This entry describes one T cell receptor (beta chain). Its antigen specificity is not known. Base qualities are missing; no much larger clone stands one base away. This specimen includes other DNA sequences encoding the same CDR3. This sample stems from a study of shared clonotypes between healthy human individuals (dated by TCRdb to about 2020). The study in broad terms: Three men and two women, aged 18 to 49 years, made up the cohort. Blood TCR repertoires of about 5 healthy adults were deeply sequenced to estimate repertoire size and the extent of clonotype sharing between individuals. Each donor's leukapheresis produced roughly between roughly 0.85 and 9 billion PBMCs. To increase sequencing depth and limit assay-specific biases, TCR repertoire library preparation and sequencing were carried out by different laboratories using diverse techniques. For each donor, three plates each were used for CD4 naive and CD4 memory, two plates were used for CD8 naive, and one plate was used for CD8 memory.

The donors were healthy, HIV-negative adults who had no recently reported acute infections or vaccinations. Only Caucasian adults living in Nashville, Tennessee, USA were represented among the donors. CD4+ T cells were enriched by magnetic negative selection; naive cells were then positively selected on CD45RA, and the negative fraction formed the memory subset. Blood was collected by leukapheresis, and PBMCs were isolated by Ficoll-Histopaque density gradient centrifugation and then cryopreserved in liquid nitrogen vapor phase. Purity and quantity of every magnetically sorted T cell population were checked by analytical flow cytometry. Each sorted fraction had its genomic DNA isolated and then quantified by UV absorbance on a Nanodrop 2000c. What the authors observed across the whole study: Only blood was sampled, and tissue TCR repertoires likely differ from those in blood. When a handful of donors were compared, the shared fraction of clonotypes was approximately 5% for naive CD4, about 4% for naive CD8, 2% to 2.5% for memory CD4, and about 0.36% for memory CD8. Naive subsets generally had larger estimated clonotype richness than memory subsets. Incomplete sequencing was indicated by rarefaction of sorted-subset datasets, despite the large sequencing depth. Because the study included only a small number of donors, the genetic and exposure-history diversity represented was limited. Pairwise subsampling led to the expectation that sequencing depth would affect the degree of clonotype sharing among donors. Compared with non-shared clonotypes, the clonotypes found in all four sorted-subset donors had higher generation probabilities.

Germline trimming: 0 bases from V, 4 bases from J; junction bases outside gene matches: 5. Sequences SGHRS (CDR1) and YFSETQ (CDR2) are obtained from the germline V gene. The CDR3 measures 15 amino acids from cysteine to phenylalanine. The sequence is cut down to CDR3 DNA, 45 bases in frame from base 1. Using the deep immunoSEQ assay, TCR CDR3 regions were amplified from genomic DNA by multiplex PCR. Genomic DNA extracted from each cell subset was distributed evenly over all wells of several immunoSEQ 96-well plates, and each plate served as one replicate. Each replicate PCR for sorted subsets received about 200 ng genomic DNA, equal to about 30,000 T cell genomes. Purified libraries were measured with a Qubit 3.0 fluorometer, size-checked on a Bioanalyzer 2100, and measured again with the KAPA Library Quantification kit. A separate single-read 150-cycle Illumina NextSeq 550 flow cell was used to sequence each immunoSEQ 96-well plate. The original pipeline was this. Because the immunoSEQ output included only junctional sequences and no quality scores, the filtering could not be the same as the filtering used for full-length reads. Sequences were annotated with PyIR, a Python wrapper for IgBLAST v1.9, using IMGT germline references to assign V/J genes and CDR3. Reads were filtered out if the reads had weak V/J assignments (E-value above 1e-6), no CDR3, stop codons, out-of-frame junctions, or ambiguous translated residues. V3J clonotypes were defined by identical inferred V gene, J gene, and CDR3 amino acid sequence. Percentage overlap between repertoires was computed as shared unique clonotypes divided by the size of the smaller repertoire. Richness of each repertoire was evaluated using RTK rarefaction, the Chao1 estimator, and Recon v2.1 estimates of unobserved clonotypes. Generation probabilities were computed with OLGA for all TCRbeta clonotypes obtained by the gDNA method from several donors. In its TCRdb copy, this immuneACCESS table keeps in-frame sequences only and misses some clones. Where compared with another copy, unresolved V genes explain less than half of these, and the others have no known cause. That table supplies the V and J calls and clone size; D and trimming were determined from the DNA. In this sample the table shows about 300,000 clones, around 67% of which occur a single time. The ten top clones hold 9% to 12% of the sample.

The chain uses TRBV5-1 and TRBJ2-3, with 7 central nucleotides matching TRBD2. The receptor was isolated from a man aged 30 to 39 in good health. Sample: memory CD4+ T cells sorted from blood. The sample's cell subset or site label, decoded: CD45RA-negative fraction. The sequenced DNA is TGCGCCAGCAGCTTGGCGGGGGGTCGAGCAGATACGCAGTATTTT. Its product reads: CASSLAGGRADTQYF.